Shown below are 20 T cell receptor beta chains from a single sample sequenced in a study of blood T cell repertoires in COVID-19. Data came from immunoSEQ multiplex PCR; TCRdb stores just in-frame clones and leaves some out. Of about 90,000 clones in the sample, approximately 92% were seen once. Sequencing input: peripheral blood. The receptors here all came from a woman aged 60-75 years with active COVID-19.

The rearrangement joins TRBV15 to TRBJ1-6; no clear D. Germline assignment: CDR1 LNHNV and CDR2 YYDKDF (reference sequence). V was shortened by 3 bases and J by 0 bases, with 3 bases between the two germline ends. CDR3 size: 14 residues. CDR3 protein: CATSRASYNSPLHF. The CDR3 DNA reads as TGTGCCACCAGCAGGGCCTCCTATAATTCACCCCTCCACTTT. Together with reference TRBV15 and TRBJ1-6, the CDR3 gives the full variable domain: DAMVIQNPRYQVTQFGKPVTLSCSQTLNHNVMYWYQQKSSQAPKLLFHYYDKDFNNEADTPDNFQSRRPNTSFCFLDIRSPGLGDTAMYLCATSRASYNSPLHFGNGTRLTVT.

The chain links TRBV5-1 to TRBJ2-3; D not certain. Germline CDR1 is SGHRS and CDR2 is YFSETQ. V gave up 0 bases and J gave up 0 bases, with 11 bases separating them. CDR3 size: 16 residues. Written as DNA, the CDR3 is TGCGCCAGCAGCTTGGGAGGCCTACCTAGCACAGATACGCAGTATTTT. Translation: CASSLGGLPSTDTQYF.

V gene TRBV7-9 combines with J gene TRBJ1-2, with a possible D match to TRBD1 (6 bases). This CDR3 has 13 amino acids. Germline V lookup: CDR1 SEHNR, CDR2 FQNEAQ (reference sequence). The V gene lost 1 base and the J gene lost 5 bases, with 8 bases spanning the gap. The CDR3 sequence is CASSLEQGYGYTF. The CDR3, as DNA: TGTGCCAGCAGCTTAGAACAGGGATATGGCTACACCTTC.

The gene calls are TRBV30 and TRBJ2-2, with D possibly being TRBD1 (5 bases). Germline CDR1 GTSNPN, CDR2 SVGIG (reference sequence). Trimming shortened V by 4 bases and J by 1 base, and 16 bases separated the two germline ends. The CDR3 consists of 16 residues. The CDR3 loop is CAWNRLLTGNTGELFF. CDR3 bases: TGTGCCTGGAACCGCCTCCTTACAGGGAACACCGGGGAGCTGTTTTTT.

Concerning this clone itself: The junction shows a germline mismatch at one end, possibly a read error. V usage is TRBV7-9 and J usage is TRBJ1-1, with D hard to call. This CDR3 comprises 15 residues. Germline CDR1 is SEHNR and CDR2 is FQNEAQ (reference sequence). Here the CDR3 DNA reads TGTGCCAGCAGCTTATCGCAGTTTGCGGGCACTAAAGCTTTCTTT. It translates to CASSLSQFAGTKAFF.

The gene calls are TRBV5-6 and TRBJ1-4; possible D gene TRBD1, 6 bases. Germline CDR1 is SGHDT and CDR2 is YYEEEE. V lost 7 bases, J lost 8 bases, and 18 bases lay in between. The CDR3 is 14 amino acids. In DNA, the CDR3 is TGTGCCAGCGGACCCACAGGGTCGGGAGAAAAACTGTTTTTT. The encoded protein is CASGPTGSGEKLFF.

V gene TRBV24-1 combines with J gene TRBJ2-1, with TRBD1 matching over 10 bases. The germline V gene encodes CDR1 KGHDR and CDR2 SFDVKD. The CDR3 spans 14 residues. V gave up 9 bases and J gave up 3 bases; unmatched junction bases: 4. This CDR3 reads CATAGTGDYNEQFF. The CDR3 region has the DNA TGTGCCACCGCCGGGACAGGGGACTACAATGAGCAGTTCTTC.

This chain connects TRBV30 to TRBJ1-5; 10 bases line up with TRBD1. Germline V gene lookup returns CDR1 GTSNPN and CDR2 SVGIG (reference sequence). The CDR3 loop spans 13 amino acids. Trimming removed 1 base from V and 7 bases from J; junction bases left unmatched: 1. CDR3 bases: TGTGCCTGGAGTGGGGACAGGGGACAGCCCCAGCATTTT. Its translation: CAWSGDRGQPQHF. The full variable domain, its missing parts supplied by reference TRBV30 and TRBJ1-5, is SQTIHQWPATLVQPVGSPLSLECTVEGTSNPNLYWYRQAAGRGLQLLFYSVGIGQISSEVPQNLSASRPQDRQFILSSKKLLLSDSGFYLCAWSGDRGQPQHFGDGTRLSIL.

The chain employs TRBV12-3 or TRBV12-4 and TRBJ2-3; possible D gene TRBD2, 5 bases. The length of the CDR3 is 12 residues. V lost 7 bases to trimming and J lost 2 bases, with 7 bases between them. CDR3 nucleotides: TGTGCCAGCACGGGGTCCACAGATACGCAGTATTTT. Protein product: CASTGSTDTQYF.

V usage is TRBV11-2 and J usage is TRBJ1-6, with D maybe TRBD1 (6 bases). V lost 5 bases to trimming and J lost 6 bases, with 17 bases between them. Germline V lookup: CDR1 SGHAT, CDR2 FQNNGV. The CDR3 sequence is 16 residues long. The CDR3 region has the DNA TGTGCCAGCAGCCTTGACAGGATCGTTCTTAATTCACCCCTCCACTTT. It translates to CASSLDRIVLNSPLHF.

The chain carries TRBV28 and TRBJ1-5, with TRBD1 matching 9 bases. V shed 6 bases and J 6 bases; nucleotides not matched to a gene: 9. The CDR3 is 15 amino acids. The germline CDR1 and CDR2 sequences are MDHEN and SYDVKM. CDR3 region: CASSYRDRASQPQHF. CDR3 nucleotide sequence: TGTGCCAGCAGCTACCGGGACAGGGCGAGTCAGCCCCAGCATTTT.

The J gene is TRBJ2-2, the V gene TRBV5-1; D may be TRBD2 (6 bases). The germline V gene encodes CDR1 SGHRS and CDR2 YFSETQ. Between the trimmed V and J ends, which lost 0 bases and 6 bases, there was a span of 15 bases. This CDR3 spans 16 amino acids. CDR3 residues: CASSLEGLTRAGELFF. As DNA, the CDR3 is TGCGCCAGCAGCTTGGAGGGGTTGACTAGGGCCGGGGAGCTGTTTTTT.

The chain couples TRBV14 to TRBJ1-1; no definite D call. Deletions cut 4 bases from V and 1 base from J, with 10 bases between. CDR1 and CDR2 from the germline V gene are SGHDN and FVKESK. The CDR3 spans 14 residues. The CDR3 DNA sequence: TGTGCCAGCAGCCGGGAGGGCAGGAACACTGAAGCTTTCTTT. It is translated as CASSREGRNTEAFF. Filled out from reference TRBV14 and TRBJ1-1, the complete variable domain reads EAGVTQFPSHSVIEKGQTVTLRCDPISGHDNLYWYRRVMGKEIKFLLHFVKESKQDESGMPNNRFLAERTGGTYSTLKVQPAELEDSGVYFCASSREGRNTEAFFGQGTRLTVV.

The genes are TRBV12-5 and TRBJ1-6; 10 bases are shared with TRBD1. J lost 10 bases, V lost 0 bases, and 9 bases had no gene match. CDR3 length: 17 amino acids. Germline V lookup: CDR1 LGHNT, CDR2 FRNRAP. The CDR3 protein is CASGLVRAGTGESPLHF. The CDR3 nucleotides are TGTGCTAGTGGTTTGGTACGGGCTGGGACAGGGGAATCACCCCTCCACTTT. Full variable domain (remainder filled in from reference TRBV12-5 and TRBJ1-6): DARVTQTPRHKVTEMGQEVTMRCQPILGHNTVFWYRQTMMQGLELLAYFRNRAPLDDSGMPKDRFSAEMPDATLATLKIQPSEPRDSAVYFCASGLVRAGTGESPLHFGNGTRLTVT.

The CDR3 bases are TGCGCCAGCAGCTTGGAACACCGGGACATCTCCTACGAGCAGTACTTC. This gives the protein CASSLEHRDISYEQYF. This chain uses TRBV5-1 with TRBJ2-7; a weak D match, TRBD1 (6 bases). The V gene lost 0 bases and the J gene lost 0 bases, with 13 bases spanning the gap. Germline CDR1 is SGHRS and CDR2 is YFSETQ. There are 16 residues in the CDR3. Filled out from reference TRBV5-1 and TRBJ2-7, the complete variable domain reads KAGVTQTPRYLIKTRGQQVTLSCSPISGHRSVSWYQQTPGQGLQFLFEYFSETQRNKGNFPGRFSGRQFSNSRSEMNVSTLELGDSALYLCASSLEHRDISYEQYFGPGTRLTVT.

The chain has TRBV5-8 and TRBJ2-1; maybe TRBD1 (8 bases). Germline V gives CDR1 SGHTS, CDR2 YDEGEE. This CDR3 contains 16 residues. Deletions cut 0 bases from V and 2 bases from J, with 12 bases between. CDR3 in amino acids: CASSLDRGGTYNEQFF. The CDR3 DNA sequence: TGTGCCAGCAGCTTGGACAGGGGGGGAACCTACAATGAGCAGTTCTTC.

The chain joins TRBV7-6 to TRBJ2-1; D is possibly TRBD1 (6 bases). Between the trimmed V and J ends, which lost 1 base and 4 bases, there was a span of 14 bases. The CDR3 is 16 residues long. Germline CDR1 is SGHVS and CDR2 is FNYEAQ. The CDR3, as DNA: TGTGCCAGCAGCTTAGACCCCGGACAGCCTTACAATGAGCAGTTCTTC. Its protein product is CASSLDPGQPYNEQFF. The variable domain in full, with the rest retrieved from reference TRBV7-6 and TRBJ2-1, is GAGVSQSPRYKVTKRGQDVALRCDPISGHVSLYWYRQALGQGPEFLTYFNYEAQQDKSGLPNDRFSAERPEGSISTLTIQRTEQRDSAMYRCASSLDPGQPYNEQFFGPGTRLTVL.

The V and J genes are TRBV7-9 and TRBJ2-3, with TRBD2 matching over 14 bases. Germline lookup yields CDR1 SEHNR and CDR2 FQNEAQ (reference sequence). This CDR3 comprises 18 residues. The ends lost 2 bases at V and 0 bases at J; junction bases unmatched: 4. The CDR3 spells CASSLRTSGRRSTDTQYF. The CDR3 DNA sequence: TGTGCCAGCAGCTTAAGGACTAGCGGGAGGCGCAGCACAGATACGCAGTATTTT.

The chain recombines TRBV4-1 with TRBJ1-1; D not resolved. The CDR3 runs 14 residues. V was pared by 1 base and J by 6 bases, with 12 bases between. The germline CDR1 and CDR2 sequences are MGHRA and YSYEKL. The DNA for the CDR3 is TGCGCCAGCAGCCAAGTCCTCCACGGGGCTGAAGCTTTCTTT. Translation: CASSQVLHGAEAFF.

The V gene is TRBV9, the J gene TRBJ2-7; 16 bases match TRBD2. The CDR3 has 18 amino acids. The V gene's germline CDR1 is SGDLS and CDR2 YYNGEE. V lost 2 bases to trimming and J lost 2 bases; unmatched junction nucleotides: 7. DNA of the CDR3: TGTGCCAGCAGCGTGGGACTAGCGGGAGGGTCGTCGACCTACGAGCAGTACTTC. Translating it yields CASSVGLAGGSSTYEQYF. The variable domain in full, completed from reference TRBV9 and TRBJ2-7, reads DSGVTQTPKHLITATGQRVTLRCSPRSGDLSVYWYQQSLDQGLQFLIQYYNGEERAKGNILERFSAQQFPDLHSELNLSSLELGDSALYFCASSVGLAGGSSTYEQYFGPGTRLTVT.